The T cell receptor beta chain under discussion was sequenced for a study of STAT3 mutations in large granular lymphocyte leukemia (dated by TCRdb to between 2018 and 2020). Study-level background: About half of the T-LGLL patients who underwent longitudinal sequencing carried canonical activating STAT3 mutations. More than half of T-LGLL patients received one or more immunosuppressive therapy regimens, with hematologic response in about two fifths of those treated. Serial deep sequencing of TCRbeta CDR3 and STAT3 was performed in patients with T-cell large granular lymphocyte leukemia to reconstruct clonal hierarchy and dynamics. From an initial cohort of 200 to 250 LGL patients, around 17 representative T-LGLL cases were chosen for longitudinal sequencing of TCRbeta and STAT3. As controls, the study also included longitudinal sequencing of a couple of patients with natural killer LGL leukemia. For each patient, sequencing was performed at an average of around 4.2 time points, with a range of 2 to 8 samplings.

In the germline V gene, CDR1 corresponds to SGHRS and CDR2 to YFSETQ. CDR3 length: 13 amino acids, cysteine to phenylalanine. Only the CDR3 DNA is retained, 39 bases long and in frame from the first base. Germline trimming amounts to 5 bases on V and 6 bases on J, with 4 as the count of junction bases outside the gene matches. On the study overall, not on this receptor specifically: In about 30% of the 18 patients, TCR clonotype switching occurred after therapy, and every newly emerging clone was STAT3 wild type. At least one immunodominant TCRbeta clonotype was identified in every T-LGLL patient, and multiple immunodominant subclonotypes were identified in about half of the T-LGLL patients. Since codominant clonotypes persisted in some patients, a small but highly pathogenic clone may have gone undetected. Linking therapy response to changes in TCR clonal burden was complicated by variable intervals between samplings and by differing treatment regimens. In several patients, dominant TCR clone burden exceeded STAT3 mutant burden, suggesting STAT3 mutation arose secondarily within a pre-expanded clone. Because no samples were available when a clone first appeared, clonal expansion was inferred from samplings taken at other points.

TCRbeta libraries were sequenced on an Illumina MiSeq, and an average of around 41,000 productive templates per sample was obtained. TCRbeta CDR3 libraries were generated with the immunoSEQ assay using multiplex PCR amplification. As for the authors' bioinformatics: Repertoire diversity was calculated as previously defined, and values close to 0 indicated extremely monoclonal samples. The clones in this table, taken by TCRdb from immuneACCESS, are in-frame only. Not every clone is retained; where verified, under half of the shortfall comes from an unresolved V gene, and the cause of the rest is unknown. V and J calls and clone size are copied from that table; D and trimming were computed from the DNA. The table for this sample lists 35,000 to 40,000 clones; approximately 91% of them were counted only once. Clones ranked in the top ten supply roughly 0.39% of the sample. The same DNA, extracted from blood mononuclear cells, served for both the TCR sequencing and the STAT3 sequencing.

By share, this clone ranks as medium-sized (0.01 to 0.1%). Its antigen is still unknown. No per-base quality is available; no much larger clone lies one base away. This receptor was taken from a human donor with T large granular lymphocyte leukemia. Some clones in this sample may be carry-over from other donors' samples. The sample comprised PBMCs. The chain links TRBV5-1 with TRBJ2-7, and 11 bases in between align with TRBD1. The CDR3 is CASRPGQGAEQYF. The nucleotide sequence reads TGCGCCAGCAGACCCGGACAGGGGGCCGAGCAGTACTTC.